This T cell receptor beta chain was recorded in a study of post-analysis software for immune sequencing data. About the research overall: Relapsing-remitting, secondary progressive and progressive-relapsing courses of multiple sclerosis were included.

The TCR beta cDNA libraries carried unique molecular identifiers. The source material, roughly 0.9 to 11 million T cells, gave rise to 500,000 or so cDNA molecules. MiXCR, applied by TCRdb to the PCR reads, yields one record per CDR3 protein. Altogether some 190,000 distinct CDR3 sequences are present, 29% being singletons, with the ten largest covering 3.4%. Turning to this clonotype: The antigen is unknown. This may arise from a read error, as a much more abundant clone is one base away.

CDR3 length: 13 residues. V was shortened by 1 base and J by 6 bases, with 9 bases between the two germline ends. The germline V gene encodes CDR1 MGHRA and CDR2 YSYEKL. Points from the study as a whole: Those samples that were prepared in the same batch co-clustered strongly by F measure. A few TRBV segments appeared more often in patients than in controls, and TRBV5-6, TRBV5-1 and TRBV20-1 were among these. Diversity measured as normalized Chao1 was significantly lower in multiple sclerosis patients than in controls.

Sequenced material: blood. The TCR originated in a girl aged 2-17 years with multiple sclerosis. The V and J genes are TRBV4-1 and TRBJ1-2; D remains ambiguous. CDR3 DNA sequence: TGCGCCAGCAGCCAAGTGGGTGTGCATGGCTACACCTTC. This gives the protein CASSQVGVHGYTF.